What follows describes a single T cell receptor (beta chain). Its antigen is as yet unknown. The study ran its PCR with 60 Vbeta and 13 Jbeta primers. Produced via immunoSEQ multiplex PCR; TCRdb's table is partial and in-frame only. This sample has about 110,000 clones, with 75% to 90% found just once. The entry originates in a study of cytomegalovirus exposure and HLA in healthy donors. Study information: Caucasian-associated ancestry cluster membership applied to just over 80% of several hundred genotyped donors.

General study findings and limits: Most subjects had HLA-A and HLA-B alleles reportedly predicted accurately by TCR beta sequences. Judged likely to be a sequencing artifact was a cluster of highly shared sequence variants.

CDR1 SGHRS and CDR2 YFSETQ come from the germline V gene. V was clipped by 4 bases and J by 0 bases; unmatched bases: 7. The CDR3 length is 16 residues. The origin of this receptor is a man between 25 and 39 years old in good health and CMV-seropositive. The sequenced sample consisted of PBMCs. The rearrangement joins TRBV5-1 to TRBJ2-3; 8 positions match TRBD2. The CDR3 nucleotides are TGCGCCAGCAGCCCAAGCGGGGGCCCTAGCACAGATACGCAGTATTTT. This gives the protein CASSPSGGPSTDTQYF.